This TCR beta chain was profiled in a study of T cell changes during pregnancy in multiple sclerosis. The protocol was immunoSEQ multiplex PCR, while the TCRdb copy is restricted to in-frame clones and leaves out a portion. The sample consists of some 29,000 clones, roughly 90% of them appearing once. Between the trimmed V and J ends, which lost 5 bases and 1 base, there was a span of 11 bases. CDR1 is SGHVS, CDR2 FQNEAQ, per germline. This CDR3 region has 14 residues. The specimen comprised CD8+ T cells from peripheral blood mononuclear cells, sampled before pregnancy. The chain is built from TRBV7-8 and TRBJ1-1, with TRBD1 as a possible D gene (5 bases). This clonotype originated in a female donor with multiple sclerosis, enrolled in a pregnancy study. CDR3 in DNA: TGTGCCAGCAGCCCACGACAGACGAACACTGAAGCTTTCTTT. Its protein is CASSPRQTNTEAFF.